The 32 T cell receptor beta chains below all came from one sample that was sequenced in a study of blood T cell repertoires in COVID-19. Assay used: immunoSEQ multiplex PCR; TCRdb lists only in-frame clones, some missing. Of roughly 92,000 clones in the sample, 87% were seen once. Sequenced material: peripheral blood. These receptors were taken from an elderly woman with acute or convalescent COVID-19.

This chain links TRBV15 with TRBJ2-7, with D perhaps matching TRBD1 (6 bases). V lost 3 bases and J lost 0, with 12 bases in between. The CDR3 consists of 15 residues. Germline V gene sequence: CDR1 LNHNV, CDR2 YYDKDF (reference sequence). CDR3 region: CATSSHRDNSYEQYF. CDR3 DNA sequence: TGTGCCACCAGCAGCCACCGGGACAACTCCTACGAGCAGTACTTC.

V gene TRBV19 combines with J gene TRBJ2-7, with 14 bases matching TRBD2. The ends lost 7 bases at V and 4 bases at J; junction bases unmatched: 9. This CDR3 is 16 amino acids long. From germline, CDR1 is LNHDA and CDR2 SQIVND (reference sequence). CDR3 sequence reads: CASTETGTSGSYEQYF. The DNA of the CDR3 is TGTGCCAGTACCGAAACCGGGACTAGCGGGAGTTACGAGCAGTACTTC.

The chain uses TRBV29-1 and TRBJ2-6; perhaps TRBD2 as D (7 bases). V lost 6 bases and J 2 bases, leaving 14 bases between the germline ends. The CDR3 is 15 amino acids. CDR1 SQVTM and CDR2 ANQGSEA come from the germline V gene. The CDR3 sequence: CSVPEGGAGANVLTF. DNA of the CDR3: TGCAGCGTCCCCGAGGGGGGGGCTGGGGCCAACGTCCTGACTTTC.

The CDR3, as DNA: TGTGCCAGCAGCCAGAGGGATTCTGGAAACACCATATATTTT. Amino acids: CASSQRDSGNTIYF. The chain has TRBV3-1 (or the pseudogene TRBV3-2) and TRBJ1-3; no reliable D call. Germline CDR1 is LGHDT and CDR2 is YNNKEL (reference sequence). The germline V and J ends were trimmed by 3 bases and 1 base, with 7 bases remaining between them. The CDR3 length is 14 residues.

The J gene is TRBJ1-1, the V gene TRBV5-5; TRBD1 agrees at 8 bases. The CDR3 spans 13 residues. The junction had 5 bases not matched to a gene; V was cut back by 0 bases and J by 10 bases. Germline assignment: CDR1 SGHKS and CDR2 YYEKEE (reference sequence). The CDR3 DNA reads TGTGCCAGCAGCTTGGCCAAGACAGGGGTAGCTTTCTTT. Its protein is CASSLAKTGVAFF.

The J gene is TRBJ2-1, the V gene TRBV7-2; D is unclear. Germline CDR1 and CDR2: SGHTA and FQGNSA. V lost 2 bases and J lost 0, with 8 bases in between. This CDR3 is 15 amino acids long. The CDR3 here is CASSLPSLSYNEQFF. The CDR3 nucleotides are TGTGCCAGCAGCTTACCTAGTCTCTCCTACAATGAGCAGTTCTTC.

The chain combines TRBV7-2 with TRBJ2-3, with TRBD2 as a possible D gene (6 bases). The V end was cut by 1 base, the J end by 0 bases, with 8 bases between. The CDR3 extends over 15 amino acids. Germline assignment: CDR1 SGHTA and CDR2 FQGNSA. The CDR3 loop reads CASSLDGGSTDTQYF. CDR3 DNA: TGTGCCAGCAGCTTAGACGGGGGTAGCACAGATACGCAGTATTTT.

This chain uses TRBV7-7 with TRBJ2-2, with 9 bases matching TRBD2. The CDR3 spans 15 residues. CDR1 is SSHAT and CDR2 is FNYEAQ in the germline V gene (reference sequence). The DNA for the CDR3 is TGTGCTAGCTCCACGTCAAGCGGGGGGAGCGGGGAGCTGTTTTTT. Translation: CASSTSSGGSGELFF.

The rearrangement uses TRBV5-1 and TRBJ2-6; 9 nucleotides agree with TRBD2. V shed 2 bases, J shed 2 bases, and the junction held 8 bases outside the gene matches. In germline, CDR1 is SGHRS, CDR2 YFSETQ. The CDR3 covers 18 residues. The CDR3 region is CASSFGGRAVTGANVLTF. As DNA, the CDR3 is TGCGCCAGCAGCTTTGGCGGGAGGGCCGTGACTGGGGCCAACGTCCTGACTTTC.

This clone was detected once. V usage is TRBV5-4 and J usage is TRBJ1-4; unclear D gene. The V end lost 2 bases, the J end lost 4 bases, and 9 bases lay between the germline ends. The CDR3 is made up of 14 amino acids. Germline V gives CDR1 SGHNT, CDR2 YYREEE (reference sequence). CDR3 loop: CASSLGGINEKLFF. In DNA, the CDR3 is TGTGCCAGCAGCTTAGGAGGGATTAATGAAAAACTGTTTTTT.

The chain employs TRBV19 and TRBJ1-5, with a weak D call TRBD1 (6 bases). Germline lookup yields CDR1 LNHDA and CDR2 SQIVND (reference sequence). There are 16 residues in the CDR3. V was cut by 4 bases and J by 2 bases, with 15 bases left in between. The CDR3: CASSNGGRAGNQPQHF. The CDR3 coding sequence is TGTGCCAGTAGTAACGGGGGGCGCGCGGGCAATCAGCCCCAGCATTTT.

The V gene is TRBV6-6, the J gene TRBJ1-5, with a tentative D call TRBD1 (5 bases). Germline V gene data show CDR1 as MNHNY and CDR2 as SVGAGI (reference sequence). Trimming stripped 8 bases from V and 5 bases from J, with 13 bases between. The CDR3 has 13 amino acids. CDR3 bases: TGTGCCAGCGCCGGGAGGGACGATCAGCCCCAGCATTTT. As protein: CASAGRDDQPQHF.

A single count supports this clone. The rearrangement links TRBV3-1 (or the pseudogene TRBV3-2) to TRBJ2-5; 7 nucleotides agree with TRBD1. Germline CDR1 and CDR2: LGHDT and YNNKEL (reference sequence). This CDR3 comprises 14 residues. The V segment lost 1 base and the J segment 5 bases; nucleotides outside the gene matches: 4. CDR3 sequence (DNA): TGTGCCAGCAGCCAAGGACAGGGTAGGGAGACCCAGTACTTC. As protein: CASSQGQGRETQYF.

The chain joins TRBV12-1 to TRBJ1-3; TRBD1 is taken as the D call from the table, unchecked against the DNA. TRBV12-1 is a pseudogene. The CDR3 runs 17 residues. For the CDR3, the DNA is TGTGCCAGCAGGCGTCCCGGGACAGGGGGAACTGGAAACACCATATATTTT. It specifies CASRRPGTGGTGNTIYF.

The chain has TRBV5-4 and TRBJ2-1; maybe TRBD2 (6 bases). Looked up from germline, CDR1 is SGHNT and CDR2 is YYREEE (reference sequence). Trimming removed 4 bases at V and 8 bases at J, with 13 bases between. The CDR3 runs to 13 residues. CDR3 sequence: CASSRQTGDEQFF. DNA for the CDR3: TGTGCCAGCAGCCGTCAAACGGGAGATGAGCAGTTCTTC.

This chain connects TRBV11-2 to TRBJ2-1; 9 nucleotides match TRBD2. CDR3 length equals 15 residues. The ends lost 1 base at V and 5 bases at J; junction bases unmatched: 3. CDR1 and CDR2 (germline): SGHAT, FQNNGV. DNA of the CDR3: TGTGCCAGCAGCTTAGTTAGCGGGAGTCACAATGAGCAGTTCTTC. It is translated as CASSLVSGSHNEQFF.

The V call is TRBV5-1, the J call TRBJ2-7; D remains ambiguous. The V and J ends lost 0 bases and 5 bases respectively, with 12 bases between them. Germline CDR1 SGHRS, CDR2 YFSETQ. The CDR3 extends over 14 amino acids. CDR3 amino acids: CASSLGLNTHEQYF. The CDR3 coding sequence is TGCGCCAGCAGCTTGGGTCTAAATACTCACGAGCAGTACTTC.

V is TRBV7-2 and J is TRBJ1-6; TRBD1 matches 7 bases. Germline-derived CDR1 and CDR2 are SGHTA and FQGNSA. This CDR3 is 15 amino acids long. V gave up 5 bases and J gave up 4 bases; unmatched junction bases: 5. The CDR3 is CASSPGGQYNSPLHF. For the CDR3, the DNA is TGTGCCAGCAGCCCCGGGGGACAGTATAATTCACCCCTCCACTTT.

The chain has TRBV7-2 and TRBJ2-7; 9 nucleotides agree with TRBD1. This CDR3 is 14 amino acids long. J was trimmed by 6 bases and V by 3 bases; bases with no gene match: 6. The V gene's germline CDR1 is SGHTA and CDR2 FQGNSA. This CDR3 reads CASSLGTGMGEQYF. In DNA form, the CDR3 reads TGTGCCAGCAGCTTGGGGACAGGGATGGGCGAGCAGTACTTC. Supplemented by reference TRBV7-2 and TRBJ2-7, the full variable domain reads GAGVSQSPSNKVTEKGKDVELRCDPISGHTALYWYRQSLGQGLEFLIYFQGNSAPDKSGLPSDRFSAERTGGSVSTLTIQRTQQEDSAVYLCASSLGTGMGEQYFGPGTRLTVT.

This clone was recorded only once. The chain uses TRBV6-6 and TRBJ1-1; 9 nucleotides align to TRBD1. J gave up 6 bases and V 5 bases, and 16 bases lay outside the gene matches. Per germline, CDR1 MNHNY and CDR2 SVGAGI (reference sequence). CDR3 length: 17 residues. CDR3 bases: TGTGCCAGCAGTCCCTTGACCCGACAGGGGGGCACCCCTGAAGCTTTCTTT. Protein sequence: CASSPLTRQGGTPEAFF.

This chain uses TRBV7-8 with TRBJ2-7, with TRBD2 matching 9 bases. The CDR3 is made up of 16 amino acids. Germline V gives CDR1 SGHVS, CDR2 FQNEAQ. V was pared by 0 bases and J by 2 bases, with 5 bases of the junction left unmatched. CDR3 amino acids: CASSLASGRTTYEQYF. CDR3 DNA: TGTGCCAGCAGCTTAGCGAGCGGGAGGACAACCTACGAGCAGTACTTC.

This chain connects TRBV7-2 to TRBJ1-1; D is undetermined. The CDR3 totals 13 residues. Germline CDR1 SGHTA, CDR2 FQGNSA. Trimming took 7 bases from V and 1 from J, leaving 10 bases between them. For the CDR3, the DNA is TGTGCCAGCATGCGGGCAGGGAACACTGAAGCTTTCTTT. Its protein product is CASMRAGNTEAFF.

As to this clone: One junction end does not reproduce the germline sequence, and a read error may be involved. The rearrangement links TRBV7-7 to TRBJ1-1; 7 positions agree with TRBD1. This CDR3 has 17 residues. Looked up from germline, CDR1 is SSHAT and CDR2 is FNYEAQ (reference sequence). CDR3 sequence reads: CASSPIPGQNMNTEAFF. CDR3 DNA: TGTGCTAGCAGCCCGATCCCGGGACAGAACATGAACACTGAAGCTTTCTTT.

The rearrangement uses TRBV27 and TRBJ1-3, with D unclear. Germline lookup yields CDR1 MNHEY and CDR2 SMNVEV (reference sequence). The CDR3 consists of 14 residues. V shed 3 bases and J shed 0 bases, with 6 bases lying between them. The CDR3 reads CASSLRHSGNTIYF. CDR3 in DNA: TGTGCCAGCAGTTTGAGGCACTCTGGAAACACCATATATTTT.

The V gene is TRBV6-6, the J gene TRBJ2-3, with D perhaps TRBD2 (6 bases). Trimming took off 6 bases at V and 4 bases at J, with 11 bases between the two ends. The CDR3 contains 13 residues. Germline V gives CDR1 MNHNY, CDR2 SVGAGI (reference sequence). The DNA of the CDR3 is TGTGCCAGCAGACTCCGGGGGTCAGATACGCAGTATTTT. The encoded protein is CASRLRGSDTQYF.

Turning to this clone: At one end, the junction sequence differs from germline, possibly due to a read error. The J gene is TRBJ2-5, the V gene TRBV5-1, with a possible D match to TRBD2 (6 bases). In germline, CDR1 is SGHRS, CDR2 YFSETQ. This CDR3 comprises 15 residues. CDR3 sequence reads: CASSLGLAIQETQYF. DNA of the CDR3: TGCGCCAGCAGCTTGGGGCTAGCGATTCAAGAGACTCAGTACTTC.

The chain is built from TRBV5-1 and TRBJ2-5; weak D call: TRBD1 (6 bases). CDR1 is SGHRS and CDR2 is YFSETQ in the germline V gene. This CDR3 spans 15 amino acids. V shed 0 bases and J shed 5 bases, with 14 bases lying between them. CDR3 DNA: TGCGCCAGCAGCTTGGTGAGGGGGTCTAAGGAGACCCAGTACTTC. Translation: CASSLVRGSKETQYF.

The CDR3, as DNA: TGTGCCTGGAGTGTAGGACAGGGGAGTAGTGGCTACACCTTC. As protein: CAWSVGQGSSGYTF. This sequence joins TRBV30 and TRBJ1-2; TRBD1 aligns across 9 bases. Per germline, CDR1 GTSNPN and CDR2 SVGIG (reference sequence). J gave up 7 bases and V 0 bases, and 6 bases lay outside the gene matches. This CDR3 is built from 14 residues.

This clone appeared once. J is TRBJ1-5 and V is TRBV19; 11 bases map to TRBD1. CDR1 LNHDA and CDR2 SQIVND come from the germline V gene (reference sequence). V was clipped by 5 bases and J by 4 bases; unmatched bases: 7. There are 16 residues in the CDR3. The DNA for the CDR3 is TGTGCCAGTAGTCTCATCGGGACAGGGGGAAATCAGCCCCAGCATTTT. Translation gives CASSLIGTGGNQPQHF.

The V gene is TRBV3-1 (or the pseudogene TRBV3-2), the J gene TRBJ2-1; TRBD2 aligns across 7 bases. CDR1 and CDR2 from the germline V gene are LGHDT and YNNKEL (reference sequence). The CDR3 is 15 residues long. The junction had 10 bases not matched to a gene; V was cut back by 3 bases and J by 8 bases. CDR3 sequence (DNA): TGTGCCAGCAGCCAGCACCGACTAGCTCTCGATGAGCAGTTCTTC. Its protein is CASSQHRLALDEQFF.

The chain combines TRBV5-4 with TRBJ2-6, with a possible D match to TRBD1 (5 bases). In germline, CDR1 is SGHNT, CDR2 YYREEE (reference sequence). This CDR3 has 15 residues. V dropped 1 base and J dropped 3 bases, with 8 bases sitting between them. Written as DNA, the CDR3 is TGTGCCAGCAGCTTGTTAGGGGTTGGGGCCAACGTCCTGACTTTC. It codes for CASSLLGVGANVLTF. The full variable domain, rest sourced from reference TRBV5-4 and TRBJ2-6, is ETGVTQSPTHLIKTRGQQVTLRCSSQSGHNTVSWYQQALGQGPQFIFQYYREEENGRGNFPPRFSGLQFPNYSSELNVNALELDDSALYLCASSLLGVGANVLTFGAGSRLTVL.

J is TRBJ2-3 and V is TRBV5-1; the D gene is possibly TRBD1 (5 bases). Germline V lookup: CDR1 SGHRS, CDR2 YFSETQ. This CDR3 has 14 amino acids. V shed 4 bases and J shed 2 bases, with 11 bases lying between them. CDR3 bases: TGCGCCAGCAGCGCGGACATTCCCACAGATACGCAGTATTTT. Translating gives CASSADIPTDTQYF.